This paragraph covers one T cell receptor (beta chain) sequence. This specimen comes from a study of T cells in tumors after PD-1 blockade. Study overall: Some patients also took daily vismodegib 150 mg during anti-PD-1 treatment.

CDR3 size: 17 residues. The V end was cut by 0 bases, the J end by 0 bases, with 10 bases between. Germline assignment: CDR1 SGHRS and CDR2 YFSETQ. TCRdb's copy holds only in-frame clones and misses some; the assay was immunoSEQ multiplex PCR. Of 15,000 or so clones listed, approximately 80% are singletons. The source material was PBMCs, sampled after anti-PD-1 treatment. The TCR sequence derives from a human donor with basal cell carcinoma. The rearrangement uses TRBV5-1 and TRBJ1-6; the D is unclear. The CDR3: CASSLGMASSYNSPLHF. The DNA for the CDR3 is TGCGCCAGCAGCTTGGGGATGGCGAGCTCCTATAATTCACCCCTCCACTTT.